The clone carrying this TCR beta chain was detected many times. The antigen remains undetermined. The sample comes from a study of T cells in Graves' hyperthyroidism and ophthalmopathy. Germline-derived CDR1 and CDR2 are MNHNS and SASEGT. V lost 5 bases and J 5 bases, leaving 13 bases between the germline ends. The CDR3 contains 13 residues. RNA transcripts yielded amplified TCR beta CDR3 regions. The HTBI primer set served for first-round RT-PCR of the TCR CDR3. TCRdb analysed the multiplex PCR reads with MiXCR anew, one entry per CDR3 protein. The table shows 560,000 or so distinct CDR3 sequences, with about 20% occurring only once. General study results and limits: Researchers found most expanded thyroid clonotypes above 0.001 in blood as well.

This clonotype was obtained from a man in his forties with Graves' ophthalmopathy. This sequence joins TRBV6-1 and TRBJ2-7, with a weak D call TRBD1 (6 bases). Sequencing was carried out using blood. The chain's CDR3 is CASSTFRGDEQYF. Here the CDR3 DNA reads TGTGCCAGCAGTACCTTCAGGGGAGACGAGCAGTACTTC.